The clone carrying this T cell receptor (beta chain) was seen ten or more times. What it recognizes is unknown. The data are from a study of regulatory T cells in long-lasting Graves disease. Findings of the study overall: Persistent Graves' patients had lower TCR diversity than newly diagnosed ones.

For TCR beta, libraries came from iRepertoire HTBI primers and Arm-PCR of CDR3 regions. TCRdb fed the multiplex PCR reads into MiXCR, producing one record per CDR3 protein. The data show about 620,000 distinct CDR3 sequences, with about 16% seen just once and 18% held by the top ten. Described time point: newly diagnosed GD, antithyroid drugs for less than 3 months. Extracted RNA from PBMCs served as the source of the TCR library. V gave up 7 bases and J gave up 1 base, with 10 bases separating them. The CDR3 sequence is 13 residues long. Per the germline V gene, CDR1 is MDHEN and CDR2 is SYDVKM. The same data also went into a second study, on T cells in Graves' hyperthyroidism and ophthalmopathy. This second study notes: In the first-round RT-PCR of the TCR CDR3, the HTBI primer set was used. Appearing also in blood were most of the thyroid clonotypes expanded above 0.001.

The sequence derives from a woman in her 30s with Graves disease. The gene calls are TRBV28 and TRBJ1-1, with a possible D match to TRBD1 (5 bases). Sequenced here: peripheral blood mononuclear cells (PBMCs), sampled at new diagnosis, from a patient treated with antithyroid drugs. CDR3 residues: CASIGRENTEAFF. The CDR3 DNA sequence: TGTGCCAGCATAGGCAGGGAGAACACTGAAGCTTTCTTT.